These 5 T cell receptor beta chains share one sample of origin, sequenced in a study of blood T cell repertoires in COVID-19. TCRdb's table, derived via immunoSEQ multiplex PCR, lists solely in-frame clones and lacks some. The repertoire holds 150,000 to 200,000 clones, with roughly 85% as singletons. Sequences were obtained from peripheral blood. Receptors originate from a woman aged 25 to 39 with acute or convalescent COVID-19.

This clone was picked up one time. The V gene is TRBV28, the J gene TRBJ1-2; TRBD1 matches at 8 bases. Per germline, CDR1 MDHEN and CDR2 SYDVKM. There are 13 residues in the CDR3. V was pared by 6 bases and J by 5 bases, with 5 bases of the junction left unmatched. In nucleotides, the CDR3 is TGTGCCAGCAGCCAGGACAGGGTGTATGGCTACACCTTC. This encodes CASSQDRVYGYTF.

This clone was seen only once. The chain couples TRBV18 to TRBJ1-4; D is unclear. This CDR3 has 17 residues. V dropped 3 bases and J dropped 3 bases, with 17 bases sitting between them. CDR1 KGHSH and CDR2 LQKENI come from the germline V gene. CDR3 sequence: CASSPSLGSTANEKLFF. The CDR3 DNA reads as TGTGCCAGCTCACCGTCGTTGGGGAGCACAGCTAATGAAAAACTGTTTTTT. The complete variable domain, with remaining parts taken from reference TRBV18 and TRBJ1-4, reads NAGVMQNPRHLVRRRGQEARLRCSPMKGHSHVYWYRQLPEEGLKFMVYLQKENIIDESGMPKERFSAEFPKEGPSILRIQQVVRGDSAAYFCASSPSLGSTANEKLFFGSGTQLSVL.

V usage is TRBV19 and J usage is TRBJ1-1; D is uncertain. The CDR3 is 14 amino acids. Germline V lookup: CDR1 LNHDA, CDR2 SQIVND (reference sequence). The V end lost 5 bases, the J end lost 0 bases, and 10 bases lay between the germline ends. CDR3: CASSSRVMNTEAFF. DNA for the CDR3: TGTGCCAGTAGTTCGAGGGTAATGAACACTGAAGCTTTCTTT.

The J gene is TRBJ1-5, the V gene TRBV6-5; the D gene is possibly TRBD1 (6 bases). Germline V lookup: CDR1 MNHEY, CDR2 SVGAGI. The CDR3 is made up of 14 amino acids. With 4 bases removed from V and 7 bases from J, the gap between germline ends came to 14 bases. Written as DNA, the CDR3 is TGTGCCAGCAGTTGGCGCAGGGGCCGGCAGCCCCAGCATTTT. Its translation: CASSWRRGRQPQHF.

This chain joins TRBV5-1 and TRBJ2-1; D may be TRBD2 (5 bases). Germline V gene data show CDR1 as SGHRS and CDR2 as YFSETQ. V lost 2 bases to trimming and J lost 4 bases, with 10 bases between them. The CDR3 runs to 14 residues. The DNA of the CDR3 is TGCGCCAGCAGCTTAACCCTAGCTTACAATGAGCAGTTCTTC. It is translated as CASSLTLAYNEQFF.